This entry concerns a single T cell receptor (beta chain). Assay used: immunoSEQ multiplex PCR; TCRdb lists only in-frame clones, some missing. The sample contains over 450,000 clones, approximately 80% of which appear only once. These data are taken from a study of shared T cell receptors in the human thymus. The data also belong to a second study, concerning human thymus T cells. That work states: Congenital heart defects were the reason for the corrective surgery that the donors, healthy Finnish infants, were having. During corrective heart surgery, resections were taken, and the thymus tissue came from them. Both thymic and peripheral blood repertoires showed apparently biased V and J usage. Among unrelated individuals, related research reported thymic repertoires that overlapped highly.

Sequencing was done on a sample of thymocytes. The TCR comes from a boy less than two years old with a congenital heart defect.

The CDR3 loop reads CASSLAPSGRSHEQYF. The CDR3 DNA reads TGTGCCAGCAGCTTGGCCCCCAGCGGGAGGTCCCACGAGCAGTACTTC. J is TRBJ2-7 and V is TRBV5-4; the match to TRBD2 covers 9 bases. Germline V gene sequence: CDR1 SGHNT, CDR2 YYREEE (reference sequence). V was clipped by 0 bases and J by 5 bases; unmatched bases: 9. This CDR3 comprises 16 residues.